The rows below give T cell receptor beta chains drawn from one sample of a study of shared clonotypes between healthy human individuals. The repertoire was sequenced with immunoSEQ multiplex PCR; TCRdb's copy has only in-frame clones and lacks some. Among about 2.3 million clones listed, 85% to 95% were seen once. The sequenced material came from naive CD4+ T cells from PBMCs. Receptors originate from a man younger than 35 in good health. Some clones in this sample may be carry-over from other donors' samples. Both conserved end residues are part of each CDR3. D genes are given only for firm matches. The size field is filled for only some rows; it gives once, few, many or a size class.

clone_size | cdr3_length | j_call | d_call | v_call | cdr3_aa | cdr3_nt
NA | 15 | TRBJ2-1 | TRBD2 | TRBV4-3 | CASSQEKSGRDEQFF | TGCGCCAGCAGCCAAGAGAAAAGCGGGAGGGATGAGCAGTTCTTC
NA | 13 | TRBJ2-1 | NA | TRBV28 | CASQTGPYNEQFF | TGTGCCAGCCAAACGGGGCCCTACAATGAGCAGTTCTTC
NA | 13 | TRBJ1-2 | TRBD1 | TRBV19 | CASSRGGDYGYTF | TGTGCCAGTTCTCGAGGGGGCGACTATGGCTACACCTTC
NA | 14 | TRBJ1-4 | NA | TRBV2 | CASSISAGLMGLFF | TGTGCCAGCAGTATCAGTGCCGGCCTCATGGGGCTGTTTTTT
NA | 15 | TRBJ2-7 | TRBD2 | TRBV14 | CASSQVSGGTYEQYF | TGTGCCAGCAGCCAAGTGTCGGGGGGGACCTACGAGCAGTACTTC
few | 12 | TRBJ2-2 | NA | TRBV19 | CASSTTTGELFF | TGTGCCAGTAGTACCACCACCGGGGAGCTGTTTTTT
few | 14 | TRBJ1-2 | NA | TRBV2 | CASSVQLANYGYTF | TGTGCCAGCAGTGTTCAGTTAGCTAACTATGGCTACACCTTC
once | 16 | TRBJ2-6 | NA | TRBV9 | CASSVGQSSGANVLTF | TGTGCCAGCAGCGTAGGTCAGTCCTCTGGGGCCAACGTCCTGACTTTC
NA | 16 | TRBJ2-3 | NA | TRBV28 | CASSSYRTTSTDTQYF | TGTGCCAGCAGCTCTTACAGGACAACGAGCACAGATACGCAGTATTTT
once | 14 | TRBJ1-2 | NA | TRBV25-1 | CASRKDSSNYGYTF | TGTGCCAGCAGAAAGGACTCTTCTAACTATGGCTACACCTTC
NA | 19 | TRBJ2-2 | TRBD2 | TRBV11-2 | CASSLEGLAGGRDTGELFF | TGTGCCAGCAGCTTAGAAGGGCTAGCGGGAGGGAGGGACACCGGGGAGCTGTTTTTT
NA | 14 | TRBJ1-1 | NA | TRBV7-3 | CASSQRDHGGRAFF | TGTGCCAGCAGCCAACGTGATCACGGAGGGCGGGCTTTCTTT
NA | 16 | TRBJ2-6 | TRBD1 | TRBV5-1 | CASKDRGRAGANVLTF | TGCGCCAGCAAAGACAGGGGTCGGGCTGGGGCCAACGTCCTGACTTTC
NA | 16 | TRBJ1-3 | NA | TRBV5-1 | CASSLDGDPSGNTIYF | TGCGCCAGCAGCTTGGACGGGGACCCCTCTGGAAACACCATATATTTT
once | 17 | TRBJ2-1 | TRBD2 | TRBV9 | CASNNGLAGALYNEQFF | TGTGCCAGCAATAACGGGCTAGCGGGAGCCCTCTACAATGAGCAGTTCTTC
NA | 13 | TRBJ2-5 | NA | TRBV7-3 | CASSTRQQETQYF | TGTGCCAGCAGCACCAGACAGCAAGAGACCCAGTACTTC
once | 18 | TRBJ2-5 | TRBD2 | TRBV11-1 | CASSLELSRGGRQETQYF | TGTGCCAGCAGCTTAGAACTTTCTCGGGGAGGGCGCCAAGAGACCCAGTACTTC
NA | 13 | TRBJ2-3 | TRBD2 | TRBV7-3 | CASGSGRKDTQYF | TGTGCCAGCGGGAGCGGGAGGAAAGATACGCAGTATTTT
NA | 14 | TRBJ1-2 | TRBD1 | TRBV6-5 | CASRPTGVGSGYTF | TGTGCCAGCAGACCTACAGGGGTAGGATCTGGCTACACCTTC
NA | 16 | TRBJ2-2 | TRBD1 | TRBV18 | CASSPKGASDTGELFF | TGTGCCAGCTCACCCAAGGGGGCTTCAGACACCGGGGAGCTGTTTTTT
NA | 14 | TRBJ2-7 | NA | TRBV5-4 | CASRKDLSSYEQYF | TGTGCCAGCAGAAAAGACCTAAGCTCCTACGAGCAGTACTTC
NA | 16 | TRBJ1-5 | NA | TRBV19 | CASSIGGVPSNQPQHF | TGTGCCAGTAGTATAGGAGGGGTACCAAGCAATCAGCCCCAGCATTTT
NA | 14 | TRBJ2-7 | NA | TRBV11-3 | CASSYSGDNVEQYF | TGTGCCAGCAGCTATAGCGGAGACAATGTCGAGCAGTACTTC
NA | 12 | TRBJ2-7 | NA | TRBV4-1 | CASSQAVGEQYF | TGCGCCAGCAGCCAAGCGGTCGGCGAGCAGTACTTC
NA | 17 | TRBJ2-7 | TRBD2 | TRBV28 | CASSPPRLAGTTYEQYF | TGTGCCAGCAGCCCTCCGAGACTAGCGGGAACCACCTACGAGCAGTACTTC
NA | 13 | TRBJ2-7 | NA | TRBV28 | CASSLVSGDEQYF | TGTGCCAGCAGTTTGGTTTCGGGGGACGAGCAGTACTTC
NA | 15 | TRBJ1-4 | TRBD1 | TRBV27 | CASSSGQGLNEKLFF | TGTGCCAGCAGTTCGGGACAGGGACTGAATGAAAAACTGTTTTTT
few | 14 | TRBJ1-1 | NA | TRBV6-1 | CASSENSRGTEAFF | TGTGCCAGCAGTGAAAACAGCCGGGGCACTGAAGCTTTCTTT
NA | 14 | TRBJ2-7 | NA | TRBV28 | CASSSSGSTYEQYF | TGTGCCAGCAGTTCTTCCGGATCGACCTACGAGCAGTACTTC
NA | 16 | TRBJ2-3 | NA | TRBV7-9 | CASSLRRRGSTDTQYF | TGTGCCAGCAGCTTACGTAGGCGGGGTAGCACAGATACGCAGTATTTT